The 17 T cell receptor beta chains listed next were all sequenced from one sample in a study of CD8 T cells in ankylosing spondylitis. General observations from the study: Roughly eight highly homologous variants made up a TCR beta motif that seemed to typify ankylosing spondylitis blood.

The antigens of these receptors remain unknown. TCRdb analysed the 5' RACE reads with MiXCR anew, one entry per CDR3 protein. The sample consists of some 840,000 distinct CDR3 sequences, about 12% of them appearing once. The source material was blood, either unsorted or a sorted T cell fraction (not recorded which). These receptors came from a male donor with ankylosing spondylitis.

This clonotype was counted between two and nine times. This chain uses TRBV7-2 with TRBJ2-1; 8 bases line up with TRBD1. CDR3 length: 15 amino acids. V lost 5 bases, J lost 8 bases, and 11 bases stayed unmatched. CDR1 is SGHTA, CDR2 FQGNSA, per germline. CDR3 in amino acids: CASSPDRGEGHEQFF. The CDR3 nucleotides read TGTGCCAGCAGCCCAGACAGGGGAGAAGGGCATGAGCAGTTCTTC.

This clonotype turned up a few times. The rearrangement uses TRBV7-2 and TRBJ1-1; possibly TRBD1 for D (5 bases). CDR1 is SGHTA and CDR2 is FQGNSA in the germline V gene. The CDR3 spans 14 residues. Trimming left V 6 bases short and J 2 bases short, with 13 bases between. The CDR3 DNA is TGTGCCAGCAGACTATGGGGGGATAACACTGAAGCTTTCTTT. Amino acid sequence: CASRLWGDNTEAFF.

This chain links TRBV20-1 with TRBJ1-1; TRBD1 is a possible D gene (5 bases). Germline V gene lookup returns CDR1 DFQATT and CDR2 SNEGSKA (reference sequence). CDR3 length: 15 amino acids. Trimming took 5 bases from V and 1 from J, leaving 17 bases between them. CDR3 loop: CSAANRIGTNTEAFF. As DNA, the CDR3 is TGCAGTGCTGCTAACAGAATTGGGACGAACACTGAAGCTTTCTTT.

This clonotype was detected a few times. V usage is TRBV5-6 and J usage is TRBJ2-3; TRBD2 is a possible D gene (6 bases). This CDR3 is built from 13 residues. From germline, CDR1 is SGHDT and CDR2 YYEEEE. Trimming pared 4 bases from V and 4 bases from J, leaving 10 bases between. The CDR3, as DNA: TGTGCCAGCAGCGGAGGGCCCGCAGATACGCAGTATTTT. Its translation: CASSGGPADTQYF.

The gene calls are TRBV15 and TRBJ2-1; 7 nucleotides line up with TRBD2. CDR3 length: 16 amino acids. V lost 3 bases and J lost 3; bases outside the gene matches: 8. CDR1 is LNHNV, CDR2 YYDKDF, per germline (reference sequence). This chain's CDR3 is CATSRAGAGNYNEQFF. The CDR3 region has the DNA TGTGCCACCAGCAGGGCCGGAGCGGGAAACTACAATGAGCAGTTCTTC.

The gene calls are TRBV20-1 and TRBJ2-3; D gene ambiguous. CDR1 and CDR2 (germline): DFQATT, SNEGSKA (reference sequence). V was pared by 6 bases and J by 4 bases, with 11 bases between. There are 12 residues in the CDR3. The DNA of the CDR3 is TGCAGTGCCCTTCGGGTCCCAGATACGCAGTATTTT. Protein product: CSALRVPDTQYF.

The V gene is TRBV20-1, the J gene TRBJ2-7; D gene unclear. The germline CDR1 and CDR2 sequences are DFQATT and SNEGSKA (reference sequence). This CDR3 comprises 9 residues. CDR3 DNA sequence: TGCAGGGACCCCGGCGAGCAGTACTTC. Residues: CRDPGEQYF.

The V call is TRBV20-1, the J call TRBJ2-1; 7 nucleotides line up with TRBD2. CDR1 is DFQATT, CDR2 SNEGSKA, per germline (reference sequence). V shed 5 bases and J 4 bases; nucleotides not matched to a gene: 14. This CDR3 is 16 amino acids long. In DNA, the CDR3 is TGCAGTGCTCGAAGACTAGCCTTGAAGGATTACAATGAGCAGTTCTTC. The encoded protein is CSARRLALKDYNEQFF.

This clonotype was seen a few times. This chain links TRBV6-1 with TRBJ1-2; a weak D match, TRBD1 (5 bases). V dropped 4 bases and J dropped 5 bases, with 11 bases sitting between them. Germline CDR1 and CDR2: MNHNS and SASEGT. This CDR3 is built from 13 residues. The CDR3 protein is CASSAGGIYGYTF. The CDR3 DNA sequence: TGTGCCAGCAGTGCGGGGGGGATTTATGGCTACACCTTC.

This clonotype was counted at least ten times. This chain connects TRBV29-1 to TRBJ2-7; D is uncertain. The CDR3 has 13 amino acids. Germline CDR1 and CDR2: SQVTM and ANQGSEA. The ends were cut back, 4 bases at V and 6 bases at J, with 16 bases in the middle. CDR3 residues: CSVAISGLGEQYF. The DNA for the CDR3 is TGCAGCGTTGCCATAAGTGGATTGGGCGAGCAGTACTTC.

This sequence joins TRBV28 and TRBJ2-2; no reliable D call. Trimming stripped 5 bases from V and 9 bases from J, with 10 bases between. This CDR3 comprises 12 residues. Per germline, CDR1 MDHEN and CDR2 SYDVKM. CDR3 bases: TGTGCCAGCAGTGTCTATAGAAGGGAGCTGTTTTTT. Translated: CASSVYRRELFF.

This clonotype was counted at least ten times. The rearrangement uses TRBV7-8 and TRBJ1-6, with D possibly TRBD1 on 5 matching bases. V lost 5 bases and J 5 bases, leaving 16 bases between the germline ends. Germline V gives CDR1 SGHVS, CDR2 FQNEAQ. The CDR3 runs to 16 residues. The CDR3 sequence is CASSVRLGTDNSPLHF. CDR3 bases: TGTGCCAGCAGCGTACGACTCGGGACGGATAATTCACCCCTCCACTTT.

The chain uses TRBV15 and TRBJ2-5; D not resolved. The V gene lost 4 bases and the J gene lost 0 bases, with 6 bases spanning the gap. The length of the CDR3 is 13 residues. CDR1 is LNHNV, CDR2 YYDKDF, per germline (reference sequence). CDR3: CATSKGNQETQYF. The CDR3 DNA sequence: TGTGCCACCAGCAAAGGAAACCAAGAGACCCAGTACTTC. Filled out from reference TRBV15 and TRBJ2-5, the complete variable domain reads DAMVIQNPRYQVTQFGKPVTLSCSQTLNHNVMYWYQQKSSQAPKLLFHYYDKDFNNEADTPDNFQSRRPNTSFCFLDIRSPGLGDTAMYLCATSKGNQETQYFGPGTRLLVL.

V usage is TRBV19 and J usage is TRBJ1-5, with D unclear. The V end lost 6 bases, the J end lost 8 bases, and 14 bases lay between the germline ends. Germline V gene lookup returns CDR1 LNHDA and CDR2 SQIVND (reference sequence). The CDR3 has 13 residues. The CDR3 sequence is CASSKNTGEPQHF. The DNA of the CDR3 is TGTGCCAGTAGCAAAAATACCGGGGAGCCCCAGCATTTT.

The chain is built from TRBV20-1 and TRBJ2-7; D is perhaps TRBD1 or TRBD2 (5 bases each). The CDR3 is 14 residues long. V was clipped by 5 bases and J by 3 bases, with 17 bases between them. Germline V gene lookup returns CDR1 DFQATT and CDR2 SNEGSKA (reference sequence). This CDR3 reads CSAYRTGRFYEQYF. The DNA for the CDR3 is TGCAGTGCTTACCGTACGGGACGGTTCTACGAGCAGTACTTC.

CDR3 coding DNA: TGTGCCAGTAGGACGAGTAGTATTGCCGGGGAGCTGTTTTTT. It yields the protein CASRTSSIAGELFF. The chain is built from TRBV19 and TRBJ2-2; D is undetermined. Germline values: CDR1 LNHDA, CDR2 SQIVND (reference sequence). V was pared by 6 bases and J by 6 bases, with 14 bases between. The CDR3 sequence is 14 residues long.

The CDR3 spells CASRIDRGRSYNEQFF. CDR3 DNA: TGTGCCAGCAGAATAGACAGGGGGAGATCCTACAATGAGCAGTTCTTC. The genes are TRBV6-1 and TRBJ2-1; 9 bases are a match to TRBD1. Germline assignment: CDR1 MNHNS and CDR2 SASEGT. The CDR3 loop spans 16 amino acids. Trimming removed 6 bases from V and 1 base from J; junction bases left unmatched: 7.